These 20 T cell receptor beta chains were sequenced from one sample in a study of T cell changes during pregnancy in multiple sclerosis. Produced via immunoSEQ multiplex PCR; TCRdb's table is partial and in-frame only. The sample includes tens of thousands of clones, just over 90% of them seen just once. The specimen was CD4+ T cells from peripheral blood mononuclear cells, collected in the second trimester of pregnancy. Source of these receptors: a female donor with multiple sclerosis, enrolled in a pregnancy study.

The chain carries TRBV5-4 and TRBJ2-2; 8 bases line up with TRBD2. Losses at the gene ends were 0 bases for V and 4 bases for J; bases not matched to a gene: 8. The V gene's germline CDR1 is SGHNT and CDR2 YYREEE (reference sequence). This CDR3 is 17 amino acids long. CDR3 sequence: CASSLAISGKTTGELFF. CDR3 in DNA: TGTGCCAGCAGCTTGGCGATTAGCGGGAAGACCACCGGGGAGCTGTTTTTT.

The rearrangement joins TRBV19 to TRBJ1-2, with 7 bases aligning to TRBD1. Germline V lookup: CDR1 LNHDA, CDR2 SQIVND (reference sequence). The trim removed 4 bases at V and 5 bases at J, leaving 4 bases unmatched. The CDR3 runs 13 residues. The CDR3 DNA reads TGTGCCAGTAGTACCCCGGACAGGTATGGCTACACCTTC. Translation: CASSTPDRYGYTF.

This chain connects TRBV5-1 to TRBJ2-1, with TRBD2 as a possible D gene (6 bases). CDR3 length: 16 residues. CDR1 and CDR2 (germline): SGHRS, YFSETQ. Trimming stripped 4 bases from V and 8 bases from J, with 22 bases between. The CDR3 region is CASSIGSPSEGDEQFF. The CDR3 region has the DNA TGCGCCAGCAGCATCGGCTCGCCTAGCGAGGGTGATGAGCAGTTCTTC.

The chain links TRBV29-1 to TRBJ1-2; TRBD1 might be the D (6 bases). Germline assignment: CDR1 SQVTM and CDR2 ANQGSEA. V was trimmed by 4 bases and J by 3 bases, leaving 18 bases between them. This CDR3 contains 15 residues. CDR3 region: CSVGVGQGLDYGYTF. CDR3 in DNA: TGCAGCGTTGGTGTGGGACAAGGGTTAGACTATGGCTACACCTTC. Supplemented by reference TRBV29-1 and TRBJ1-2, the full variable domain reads SAVISQKPSRDICQRGTSLTIQCQVDSQVTMMFWYRQQPGQSLTLIATANQGSEATYESGFVIDKFPISRPNLTFSTLTVSNMSPEDSSIYLCSVGVGQGLDYGYTFGSGTRLTVV.

CDR3 nucleotide sequence: TGTGCCAGTAGTAGCGGACTAGTTGGGGCCGGGGAGCTGTTTTTT. This encodes CASSSGLVGAGELFF. The genes are TRBV19 and TRBJ2-2; 7 bases agree with TRBD2. V lost 4 bases, J lost 6 bases, and 8 bases stayed unmatched. CDR3 length: 15 residues. The germline gives CDR1 LNHDA, CDR2 SQIVND (reference sequence).

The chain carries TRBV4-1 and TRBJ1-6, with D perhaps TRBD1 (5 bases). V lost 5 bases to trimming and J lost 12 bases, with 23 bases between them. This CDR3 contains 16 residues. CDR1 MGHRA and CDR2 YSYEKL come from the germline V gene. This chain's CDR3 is CASSAGRGQGAGPLHF. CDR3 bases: TGCGCCAGCAGCGCGGGACGAGGGCAGGGAGCCGGACCCCTCCACTTT.

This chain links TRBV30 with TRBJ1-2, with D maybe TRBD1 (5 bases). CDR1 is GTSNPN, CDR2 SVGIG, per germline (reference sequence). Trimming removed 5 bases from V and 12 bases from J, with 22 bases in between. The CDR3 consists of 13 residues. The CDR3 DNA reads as TGTGCCTGGGGTCTCCTCGGGGGGGAGAGAGACACCTTC. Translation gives CAWGLLGGERDTF.

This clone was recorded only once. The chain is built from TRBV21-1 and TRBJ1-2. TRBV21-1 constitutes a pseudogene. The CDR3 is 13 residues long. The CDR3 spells CASSKAPGWGYTF. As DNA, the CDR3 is TGTGCCAGCAGCAAAGCACCGGGTTGGGGCTACACCTTC.

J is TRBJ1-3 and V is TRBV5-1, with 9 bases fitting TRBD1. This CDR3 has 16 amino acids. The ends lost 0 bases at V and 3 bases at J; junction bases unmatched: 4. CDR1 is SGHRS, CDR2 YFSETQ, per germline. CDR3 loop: CASSLAGTGFGNTIYF. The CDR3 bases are TGCGCCAGCAGCTTGGCCGGGACAGGGTTTGGAAACACCATATATTTT.

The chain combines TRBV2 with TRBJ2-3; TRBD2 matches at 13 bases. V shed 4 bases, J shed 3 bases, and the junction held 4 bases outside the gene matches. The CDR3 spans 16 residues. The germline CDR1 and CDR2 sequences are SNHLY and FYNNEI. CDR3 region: CASSVLLAGGTDTQYF. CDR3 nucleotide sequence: TGTGCCAGCAGTGTTCTACTAGCGGGAGGGACAGATACGCAGTATTTT. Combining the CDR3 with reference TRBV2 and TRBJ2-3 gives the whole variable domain EPEVTQTPSHQVTQMGQEVILRCVPISNHLYFYWYRQILGQKVEFLVSFYNNEISEKSEIFDDQFSVERPDGSNFTLKIRSTKLEDSAMYFCASSVLLAGGTDTQYFGPGTRLTVL.

The CDR3 sequence is CASSIRGRSSYNEQFF. In nucleotides, the CDR3 is TGTGCCAGTAGTATAAGGGGGCGTAGCTCCTACAATGAGCAGTTCTTC. This rearrangement joins TRBV19 to TRBJ2-1; 7 bases are shared with TRBD1. The ends lost 2 bases at V and 0 bases at J; junction bases unmatched: 4. This CDR3 spans 16 amino acids. CDR1 LNHDA and CDR2 SQIVND come from the germline V gene (reference sequence).

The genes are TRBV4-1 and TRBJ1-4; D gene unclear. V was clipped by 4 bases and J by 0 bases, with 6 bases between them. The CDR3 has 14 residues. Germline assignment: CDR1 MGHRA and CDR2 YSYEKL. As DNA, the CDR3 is TGCGCCAGCAGCCCCACTGCAACTAATGAAAAACTGTTTTTT. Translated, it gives CASSPTATNEKLFF.

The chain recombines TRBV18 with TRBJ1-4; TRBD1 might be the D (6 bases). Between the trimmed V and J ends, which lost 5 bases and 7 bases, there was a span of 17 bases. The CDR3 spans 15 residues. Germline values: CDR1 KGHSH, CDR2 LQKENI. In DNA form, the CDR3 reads TGTGCCAGCTCATTCGAACAGGGTGGGATTGAAAAACTGTTTTTT. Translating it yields CASSFEQGGIEKLFF.

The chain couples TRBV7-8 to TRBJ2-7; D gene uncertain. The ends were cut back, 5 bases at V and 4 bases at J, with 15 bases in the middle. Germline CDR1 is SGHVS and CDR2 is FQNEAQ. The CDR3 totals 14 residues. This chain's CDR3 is CASSAARNSYEQYF. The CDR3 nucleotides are TGTGCCAGCAGCGCCGCGAGGAACTCTTACGAGCAGTACTTC.

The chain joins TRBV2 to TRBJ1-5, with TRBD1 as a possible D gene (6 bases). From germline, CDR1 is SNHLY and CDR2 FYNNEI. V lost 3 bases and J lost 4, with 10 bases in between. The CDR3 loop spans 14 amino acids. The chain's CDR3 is CASSDMDRNQPQHF. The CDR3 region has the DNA TGTGCCAGCAGTGATATGGACAGAAATCAGCCCCAGCATTTT.

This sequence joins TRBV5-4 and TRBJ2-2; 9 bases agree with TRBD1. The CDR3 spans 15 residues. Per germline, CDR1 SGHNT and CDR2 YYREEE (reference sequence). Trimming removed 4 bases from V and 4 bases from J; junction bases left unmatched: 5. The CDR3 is CASSLGTGSTGELFF. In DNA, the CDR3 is TGTGCCAGCAGCCTCGGGACAGGGAGCACCGGGGAGCTGTTTTTT.

The CDR3, as DNA: TGCGCCAGCAGCTTGGGAGGGGACAACAATCAGCCCCAGCATTTT. Encoded protein: CASSLGGDNNQPQHF. The chain is built from TRBV5-1 and TRBJ1-5; D possibly corresponds to TRBD1 (6 bases). The V gene's germline CDR1 is SGHRS and CDR2 YFSETQ. With 0 bases removed from V and 3 bases from J, the gap between germline ends came to 10 bases. This CDR3 spans 15 amino acids.

CDR3 bases: TGTGCCAGCAACCTGGGACTAGCGGACGGGGAGCAGTTCTTC. Translating it yields CASNLGLADGEQFF. This sequence joins TRBV11-1 and TRBJ2-1; 11 bases align to TRBD2. V lost 7 bases, J lost 10 bases, and 9 bases stayed unmatched. Germline V gene data show CDR1 as SGHAT and CDR2 as FQDESV (reference sequence). This CDR3 has 14 amino acids. Full variable domain (missing parts from reference TRBV11-1 and TRBJ2-1): EAEVAQSPRYKITEKSQAVAFWCDPISGHATLYWYRQILGQGPELLVQFQDESVVDDSQLPKDRFSAERLKGVDSTLKIQPAELGDSAMYLCASNLGLADGEQFFGPGTRLTVL.

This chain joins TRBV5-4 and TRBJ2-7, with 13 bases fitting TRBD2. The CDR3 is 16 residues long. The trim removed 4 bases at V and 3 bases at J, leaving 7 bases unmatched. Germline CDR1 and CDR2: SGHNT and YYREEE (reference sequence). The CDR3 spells CASSQGLAGADYEQYF. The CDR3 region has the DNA TGTGCCAGCAGCCAAGGACTAGCGGGAGCGGACTACGAGCAGTACTTC.

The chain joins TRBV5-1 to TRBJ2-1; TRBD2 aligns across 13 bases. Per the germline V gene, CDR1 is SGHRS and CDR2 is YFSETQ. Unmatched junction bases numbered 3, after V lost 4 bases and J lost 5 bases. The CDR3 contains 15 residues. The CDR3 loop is CASSMGLAGHNEQFF. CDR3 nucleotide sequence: TGCGCCAGCAGCATGGGACTAGCGGGACACAATGAGCAGTTCTTC.